This T cell receptor beta chain was captured by sequencing in a study of T cell responses to AZD1222 COVID-19 vaccine. The study, taken as a whole, reports: Only five to seven individuals given AZD1222 were seropositive at baseline. Increases in Spike-specific TCR breadth and depth were seen after two AZD1222 doses. Among the donors, most were white British and more were female, and clonal diversity was possibly underestimated. Across the whole spike, CD4 TCRs peaked at regions 160-218 and 743-854.

A word on this clone: The antigen is unknown.

Assay used: immunoSEQ multiplex PCR; TCRdb lists only in-frame clones, some missing. Of roughly 140,000 clones listed, more than 75% are singletons. Germline V gene sequence: CDR1 SGHVS, CDR2 FNYEAQ. The CDR3 is 14 amino acids. Trimming stripped 1 base from V and 7 bases from J, with 10 bases between. The V gene is TRBV7-6, the J gene TRBJ2-2; D is possibly TRBD1 or TRBD2 (5 bases each). The sequence derives from an adult in good health. Material: peripheral blood, obtained on day 0 of MenACWY control vaccination. CDR3 DNA: TGTGCCAGCAGCTTAGGGTGGGGGATCGGGGAGCTGTTTTTT. Its translation is CASSLGWGIGELFF.